The clone carrying this T cell receptor (beta chain) was detected a few times. The antigen remains undetermined. Primers included in the PCR were 60 Vbeta and 13 Jbeta primers. Libraries were prepared by immunoSEQ multiplex PCR; TCRdb keeps only in-frame clonotypes and omits some of them. The top ten hold 1.7% of the sample, which has some 180,000 clones, 80% to 85% seen once. This sample was included in a study of cytomegalovirus exposure and HLA in healthy donors. Study findings and constraints: It was confirmed in vitro that a few of the CMV-associated chains were specific for CMV antigens.

Material: PBMCs. The TCR comes from a woman in her late teens or twenties in good health and CMV-seronegative.

The CDR3 region is CASSRQGYSNQPQHF. CDR3 DNA sequence: TGTGCCAGCAGTCGACAGGGCTATAGCAATCAGCCCCAGCATTTT. The genes are TRBV28 and TRBJ1-5; 7 nucleotides match TRBD1. With 5 bases clipped from V and 0 bases from J, the junction kept 4 bases outside the gene matches. The CDR3 runs to 15 residues. Germline CDR1 and CDR2: MDHEN and SYDVKM. Looking up the rest from reference TRBV28 and TRBJ1-5 gives the full variable domain: DVKVTQSSRYLVKRTGEKVFLECVQDMDHENMFWYRQDPGLGLRLIYFSYDVKMKEKGDIPEGYSVSREKKERFSLILESASTNQTSMYLCASSRQGYSNQPQHFGDGTRLSIL.